One T cell receptor beta chain is described in this entry. Germline V gene sequence: CDR1 SGHDN, CDR2 FVKESK. Deletions cut 5 bases from V and 1 base from J, with 14 bases between. The CDR3 is made up of 15 amino acids. TCRdb's table, derived via immunoSEQ multiplex PCR, lists solely in-frame clones and lacks some. Of 200,000 or so clones in the sample, about nine tenths were seen once. This entry comes from a study of blood T cell repertoires in COVID-19. The sequencing input was peripheral blood. The chain joins TRBV14 to TRBJ2-5; weak D call: TRBD2 (6 bases). This sequence was found in a man aged 60 to 69 who had recovered from COVID-19. This chain's CDR3 is CASSSGVYGQETQYF. In DNA form, the CDR3 reads TGTGCCAGCAGCTCGGGGGTGTACGGCCAAGAGACCCAGTACTTC.